The clone carrying this TCR beta chain was detected only a few times. No antigen is known for it. This sample was included in a study of shared clonotypes between healthy human individuals. Broader study findings: Donor scarcity curtailed the genetic and exposure-history diversity represented herein. The authors expected sequencing depth to affect clonotype sharing among donors.

Each donor was a Caucasian adult residing in Nashville, Tennessee. Genomic DNA from unsorted samples was obtained from 80 million to 100 million PBMCs (per sample). CDR3 length: 15 amino acids. The germline V gene encodes CDR1 SGDLS and CDR2 YYNGEE. J gave up 8 bases and V 4 bases, and 9 bases lay outside the gene matches. Generated by immunoSEQ multiplex PCR, the TCRdb table keeps only in-frame clones and is missing some. The sample contains about 490,000 clones, 78% of which appear only once. The sequenced sample was PBMCs. The V and J genes are TRBV9 and TRBJ2-1; the match to TRBD2 covers 10 bases. This receptor was taken from a woman in her thirties or forties in good health. Some clones in this sample may be carry-over from other donors' samples. This CDR3 reads CASSLTAGGDDEQFF. CDR3 coding DNA: TGTGCCAGCAGCTTGACAGCGGGAGGGGACGATGAGCAGTTCTTC.